The 29 T cell receptor beta chains given below trace back to one sample, sequenced in a study of cytomegalovirus exposure and HLA in healthy donors. In the PCR, 60 Vbeta and 13 Jbeta primers were used. TCRdb keeps only in-frame clones here, not all; method: immunoSEQ multiplex PCR. The sample holds around 70,000 clones, approximately 90% seen once. The sample consisted of PBMCs. These receptors originate from a woman in her 30s in good health and CMV-seronegative.

The chain is built from TRBV5-1 and TRBJ2-1; 13 bases fit TRBD2. V lost 3 bases, J lost 1 base, and 4 bases stayed unmatched. There are 17 residues in the CDR3. Germline V gives CDR1 SGHRS, CDR2 YFSETQ. CDR3 sequence reads: CASSSGLAGVSYNEQFF. The CDR3 DNA reads as TGCGCCAGCAGCTCCGGACTAGCGGGAGTGTCCTACAATGAGCAGTTCTTC.

The chain joins TRBV2 to TRBJ2-7, with a possible D match to TRBD2 (5 bases). The ends were cut back, 10 bases at V and 0 bases at J, with 10 bases in the middle. Germline V gene lookup returns CDR1 SNHLY and CDR2 FYNNEI. The CDR3 runs 12 residues. This CDR3 reads CATRRDSYEQYF. For the CDR3, the DNA is TGTGCCACCCGACGGGACTCCTACGAGCAGTACTTC.

This chain links TRBV5-4 with TRBJ1-4, with a tentative D call TRBD1 (5 bases). From germline, CDR1 is SGHNT and CDR2 YYREEE (reference sequence). This CDR3 is built from 17 residues. Trimming left V 0 bases short and J 1 base short, with 13 bases between. The CDR3 region is CASSLGAAGVTNEKLFF. In nucleotides, the CDR3 is TGTGCCAGCAGCTTGGGGGCGGCGGGGGTAACTAATGAAAAACTGTTTTTT.

The rearrangement uses TRBV19 and TRBJ2-7; 10 nucleotides line up with TRBD1. Per germline, CDR1 LNHDA and CDR2 SQIVND (reference sequence). This CDR3 has 14 residues. The ends lost 3 bases at V and 6 bases at J; junction bases unmatched: 5. CDR3 region: CASSIGGDRGEQYF. CDR3 coding DNA: TGTGCCAGTAGTATTGGGGGGGACAGGGGCGAGCAGTACTTC. Based on the CDR3 plus reference TRBV19 and TRBJ2-7, the full variable domain is DGGITQSPKYLFRKEGQNVTLSCEQNLNHDAMYWYRQDPGQGLRLIYYSQIVNDFQKGDIAEGYSVSREKKESFPLTVTSAQKNPTAFYLCASSIGGDRGEQYFGPGTRLTVT.

This clone showed up just once. The rearrangement joins TRBV5-1 to TRBJ2-3; D uncertain. V dropped 0 bases and J dropped 5 bases, with 4 bases sitting between them. The CDR3 is 12 amino acids. In germline, CDR1 is SGHRS, CDR2 YFSETQ. CDR3 sequence reads: CASSLGLDTQYF. The CDR3 nucleotides read TGCGCCAGCAGCTTGGGGCTAGATACGCAGTATTTT.

This clone was counted between two and nine times. V usage is TRBV4-3 and J usage is TRBJ1-4; the D is unclear. Germline CDR1 is LGHNA and CDR2 is YSLEER. Trimming took off 3 bases at V and 5 bases at J, with 16 bases between the two ends. The CDR3 contains 16 residues. Written as DNA, the CDR3 is TGCGCCAGCAGCCAGGATCGAGCTTACGGGAATGAAAAACTGTTTTTT. It is translated as CASSQDRAYGNEKLFF.

The chain carries TRBV6-5 and TRBJ2-7, with 7 nucleotides matching TRBD1. The CDR3 has 16 amino acids. V was pared by 0 bases and J by 2 bases, with 7 bases of the junction left unmatched. Germline V gives CDR1 MNHEY, CDR2 SVGAGI. CDR3 bases: TGTGCCAGCAGTTACTCGGGACAGAGCTTCCCCTACGAGCAGTACTTC. It specifies CASSYSGQSFPYEQYF.

The chain recombines TRBV30 with TRBJ1-6; no clear D. This CDR3 spans 15 amino acids. Germline V gene lookup returns CDR1 GTSNPN and CDR2 SVGIG (reference sequence). V was trimmed by 0 bases and J by 4 bases, leaving 10 bases between them. In nucleotides, the CDR3 is TGTGCCTGGAGTGTACTAGGACGATATAATTCACCCCTCCACTTT. It is translated as CAWSVLGRYNSPLHF.

The CDR3 sequence: CASSYPGELFF. The CDR3 nucleotides read TGTGCCAGCAGTTACCCAGGGGAGCTGTTTTTT. This chain connects TRBV6-6 to TRBJ2-2; no clear D gene. CDR1 is MNHNY and CDR2 is SVGAGI in the germline V gene (reference sequence). V was pared by 2 bases and J by 8 bases, with 3 bases between. CDR3 length: 11 amino acids.

This rearrangement joins TRBV9 to TRBJ2-3, with D tentatively TRBD2 (5 bases). Trimming pared 0 bases from V and 2 bases from J, leaving 19 bases between. CDR3 length: 18 residues. The germline gives CDR1 SGDLS, CDR2 YYNGEE. CDR3 nucleotide sequence: TGTGCCAGCAGCGTAGGAGGGCCAGCCTTTTCGCCCACAGATACGCAGTATTTT. Translation: CASSVGGPAFSPTDTQYF.

This chain uses TRBV14 with TRBJ2-7, with a tentative D call TRBD2 (6 bases). The CDR3 loop spans 16 amino acids. CDR1 and CDR2 (germline): SGHDN, FVKESK. Trimming cost V 3 bases and J 7 bases, with 22 bases left between them. CDR3 region: CASSQREGLAPIEQYF. CDR3 bases: TGTGCCAGCAGCCAGAGAGAGGGCCTAGCGCCTATAGAGCAGTACTTC.

This chain connects TRBV25-1 to TRBJ2-5; 12 nucleotides agree with TRBD2. Germline V gives CDR1 MGHDK, CDR2 SYGVNS. The J segment lost 1 base and the V segment lost 8 bases, leaving 5 bases of the junction unmatched. This CDR3 is built from 15 residues. As DNA, the CDR3 is TGTGCCAGCTCACTAGCGGGAGGAGGCCAAGAGACCCAGTACTTC. The encoded protein is CASSLAGGGQETQYF. Filled out from reference TRBV25-1 and TRBJ2-5, the complete variable domain reads EADIYQTPRYLVIGTGKKITLECSQTMGHDKMYWYQQDPGMELHLIHYSYGVNSTEKGDLSSESTVSRIRTEHFPLTLESARPSHTSQYLCASSLAGGGQETQYFGPGTRLLVL.

This chain joins TRBV14 and TRBJ2-1; weak D call: TRBD2 (6 bases). Trimming took off 0 bases at V and 10 bases at J, with 16 bases between the two ends. The CDR3 sequence is 15 residues long. The germline V gene encodes CDR1 SGHDN and CDR2 FVKESK. CDR3 sequence reads: CASSQEVSGSREQFF. The CDR3 DNA reads as TGTGCCAGCAGCCAAGAAGTATCCGGGAGTCGAGAGCAGTTCTTC.

The CDR3 loop is CASSPGSSYEQYF. CDR3 sequence (DNA): TGTGCCAGCAGCCCCGGGAGCTCCTACGAGCAGTACTTC. The chain employs TRBV11-3 and TRBJ2-7, with a weak D call TRBD2 (6 bases). V was pared by 5 bases and J by 0 bases, with 8 bases between. Looked up from germline, CDR1 is SGHNT and CDR2 is YENEEA. The CDR3 is made up of 13 amino acids.

The chain has TRBV19 and TRBJ1-5; D is unresolved. This CDR3 has 13 amino acids. V was pared by 4 bases and J by 3 bases, with 7 bases between. The germline V gene encodes CDR1 LNHDA and CDR2 SQIVND (reference sequence). The CDR3 loop is CASSTGFNQPQHF. CDR3 nucleotide sequence: TGTGCCAGTAGTACAGGTTTCAATCAGCCCCAGCATTTT.

The chain has TRBV9 and TRBJ2-5; maybe TRBD1 (5 bases). V was trimmed by 3 bases and J by 5 bases, leaving 14 bases between them. The CDR3 consists of 14 residues. The germline V gene encodes CDR1 SGDLS and CDR2 YYNGEE. The CDR3 DNA reads TGTGCCAGCAGCGCACATCTGGGGCAGGAGACCCAGTACTTC. It specifies CASSAHLGQETQYF.

The chain employs TRBV9 and TRBJ2-7, with TRBD2 identical over 10 bases. Germline CDR1 reads SGDLS; CDR2 reads YYNGEE. The CDR3 is 16 amino acids. V dropped 0 bases and J dropped 2; count of bases not matched to a gene: 5. CDR3 amino acids: CASSVAAAGGTYEQYF. CDR3 nucleotide sequence: TGTGCCAGCAGCGTAGCGGCAGCGGGAGGGACCTACGAGCAGTACTTC.

The chain couples TRBV19 to TRBJ2-3; the match to TRBD2 covers 11 bases. CDR3 size: 15 residues. The germline gives CDR1 LNHDA, CDR2 SQIVND (reference sequence). V trimming: 6 bases; J trimming: 2 bases; junction bases outside the gene matches: 4. This chain's CDR3 is CASRRTSGPTDTQYF. The CDR3 DNA is TGTGCCAGTAGACGGACTAGCGGGCCCACAGATACGCAGTATTTT.

The chain couples TRBV7-2 to TRBJ2-1, with 7 bases matching TRBD2. The germline V gene encodes CDR1 SGHTA and CDR2 FQGNSA. V lost 5 bases and J lost 6; bases outside the gene matches: 13. The CDR3 is made up of 16 amino acids. Here the CDR3 DNA reads TGTGCCAGCAGCCCTAGTGGGAGGGCCTCGGGCAATGAGCAGTTCTTC. This gives the protein CASSPSGRASGNEQFF.

A single count supports this clone. V and J are TRBV7-3 and TRBJ1-3; 7 bases are shared with TRBD1. CDR3 length: 16 residues. Trimming took 2 bases from V and 0 from J; bases not matched to a gene: 4. Germline CDR1 reads SGHTA; CDR2 reads FQGTGA. CDR3 DNA sequence: TGTGCCAGCAGCTTAGGGCCAGGGGGCTCTGGAAACACCATATATTTT. Its protein is CASSLGPGGSGNTIYF.

This rearrangement joins TRBV19 to TRBJ2-1, with unresolved D. The CDR3 covers 11 residues. The ends were cut back, 5 bases at V and 6 bases at J, with 5 bases in the middle. The V gene's germline CDR1 is LNHDA and CDR2 SQIVND (reference sequence). This chain's CDR3 is CASSFGNEQFF. The CDR3 DNA sequence: TGTGCCAGTAGTTTCGGCAATGAGCAGTTCTTC.

The chain uses TRBV27 and TRBJ2-1; 10 positions agree with TRBD2. V lost 6 bases and J lost 8; bases outside the gene matches: 19. From germline, CDR1 is MNHEY and CDR2 SMNVEV (reference sequence). The CDR3 is 18 residues long. CDR3 DNA sequence: TGTGCCAGCAGGCCCTTATCAGGGCTAGCGGGAGTTCGAGATGAGCAGTTCTTC. This translates into CASRPLSGLAGVRDEQFF.

This sequence joins TRBV4-1 and TRBJ2-2, with D perhaps matching TRBD1 (5 bases). This CDR3 contains 15 residues. Germline V gives CDR1 MGHRA, CDR2 YSYEKL. V was trimmed by 2 bases and J by 7 bases, leaving 14 bases between them. CDR3 residues: CASSQTQMDIGELFF. The CDR3 DNA reads as TGCGCCAGCAGCCAAACCCAGATGGACATCGGGGAGCTGTTTTTT.

This chain uses TRBV11-2 with TRBJ2-3, with D perhaps matching TRBD1 (7 bases). This CDR3 is 14 amino acids long. Trimming took off 3 bases at V and 6 bases at J, with 13 bases between the two ends. CDR1 and CDR2 (germline): SGHAT, FQNNGV. In nucleotides, the CDR3 is TGTGCCAGCAGCTTGTCAGGGGGGAGGGATACGCAGTATTTT. Encoded protein: CASSLSGGRDTQYF.

This chain uses TRBV7-8 with TRBJ2-1, with TRBD2 matching over 7 bases. This CDR3 is built from 16 residues. Germline trimming cut 5 bases from V and 2 bases from J; bases unmatched to any gene: 9. The germline V gene encodes CDR1 SGHVS and CDR2 FQNEAQ. The CDR3 spells CASSPDGGRPYNEQFF. CDR3 DNA: TGTGCCAGCAGCCCCGACGGCGGGAGACCCTACAATGAGCAGTTCTTC.

This clone was observed a few times. One end of the junction does not line up with germline, which may come from a read error. CDR3 nucleotides: TGTGCTAGCAGCTCGACTAGCGGGGGTGAGACCCAGTACTTC. The encoded protein is CASSSTSGGETQYF. The chain links TRBV7-7 to TRBJ2-5, with 12 bases matching TRBD2. Per germline, CDR1 SSHAT and CDR2 FNYEAQ (reference sequence). The CDR3 contains 14 residues.

V gene TRBV6-5 combines with J gene TRBJ1-1, with D tentatively TRBD1 (6 bases). V lost 8 bases to trimming and J lost 4 bases, with 20 bases between them. The length of the CDR3 is 15 residues. Germline V gene data show CDR1 as MNHEY and CDR2 as SVGAGI. The CDR3 protein is CASLPWPRGGTEAFF. The CDR3 coding sequence is TGTGCCAGCTTACCCTGGCCCAGGGGTGGCACTGAAGCTTTCTTT.

The V and J genes are TRBV7-2 and TRBJ2-1; 12 bases align to TRBD2. Trimming took 5 bases from V and 6 from J; bases not matched to a gene: 5. CDR3 length equals 15 residues. Germline V CDR1 and CDR2: SGHTA, FQGNSA. The CDR3 DNA sequence: TGTGCCAGCAGCCGCAGACTAGCGGGGGCCAATGAGCAGTTCTTC. Amino acids: CASSRRLAGANEQFF.

This chain connects TRBV14 to TRBJ2-7, with D tentatively TRBD2 (5 bases). The CDR3 is 15 residues long. Deletions cut 1 base from V and 3 bases from J, with 13 bases between. The germline CDR1 and CDR2 sequences are SGHDN and FVKESK. The chain's CDR3 is CASSQGRLAHYEQYF. In DNA form, the CDR3 reads TGTGCCAGCAGCCAAGGCCGGCTAGCCCACTACGAGCAGTACTTC.